The rows below give T cell receptor beta chains drawn from one sample of a study of breast tumors, draining lymph nodes, adjacent tissues. TCRdb processed the multiplex PCR reads anew with MiXCR; each CDR3 protein has one entry. The sample contains 50,000 to 55,000 distinct CDR3 sequences, less than 55% of which appear only once. The source material was breast tumor tissue. These receptors were taken from a female donor with breast cancer. Some clones in this sample may be carry-over from other donors' samples. CDR3s include the opening cysteine and the closing phenylalanine or tryptophan. Fields, in order: D gene, J gene, V gene, clone size, CDR3 DNA, CDR3 protein. The D gene is left open where the match is weak. The size entry is marked missing in some rows and otherwise reads once, few, many or a size class.

d_call: TRBD2; j_call: TRBJ2-5; v_call: TRBV19; clone_size: medium-sized; cdr3_nt: TGTGCCAGTAGTGAAGCGGGACGGGGGAAGACCCAGTACTTC; cdr3_aa: CASSEAGRGKTQYF
d_call: -; j_call: TRBJ1-6; v_call: TRBV7-2; clone_size: many; cdr3_nt: TGTGCCAGCAGCTCGGGGGAATCCTATAATTCACCCCTCCACTTT; cdr3_aa: CASSSGESYNSPLHF
d_call: TRBD2; j_call: TRBJ2-3; v_call: TRBV10-3; clone_size: many; cdr3_nt: TGTGCCATCGGGGGACTAGCGGGCCTAGATACGCAGTATTTT; cdr3_aa: CAIGGLAGLDTQYF
d_call: TRBD2; j_call: TRBJ2-5; v_call: TRBV12-5; clone_size: -; cdr3_nt: TGTGCTAGTGGTTTCGGACCAGCGGGGGCCCGAGGGACCCAGTACTTC; cdr3_aa: CASGFGPAGARGTQYF
d_call: -; j_call: TRBJ1-1; v_call: TRBV5-1; clone_size: -; cdr3_nt: TGCGCCAGCAGCCGCACTCCAGACGAAGGGGGAGGTGAAGCTTTCTTT; cdr3_aa: CASSRTPDEGGGEAFF
d_call: -; j_call: TRBJ1-2; v_call: TRBV9; clone_size: -; cdr3_nt: TGTGCCAGCAGCGTAAGAGATTCGACAGGCTATTTTTCTTCTAACTATGGCTACACCTTC; cdr3_aa: CASSVRDSTGYFSSNYGYTF
d_call: -; j_call: TRBJ2-7; v_call: TRBV25-1; clone_size: many; cdr3_nt: TGTGCCAGCAGGGCAGGGGGAGGCTCCTACGAGCAGTACTTC; cdr3_aa: CASRAGGGSYEQYF
d_call: -; j_call: TRBJ2-3; v_call: TRBV5-1; clone_size: many; cdr3_nt: TGCGCCAGCAGCTTCAGCGGGCACTACACAGATACGCAGTATTTT; cdr3_aa: CASSFSGHYTDTQYF
d_call: -; j_call: TRBJ1-1; v_call: TRBV20-1; clone_size: many; cdr3_nt: TGCAGTGCGGACAGAGGGGGGGGGTTGACTGAAGCTTTCTTT; cdr3_aa: CSADRGGGLTEAFF
d_call: -; j_call: TRBJ1-4; v_call: TRBV10-2; clone_size: many; cdr3_nt: TGCGCCAGTGGGGGGACCACTAATGAAAAACTGTTTTTT; cdr3_aa: CASGGTTNEKLFF
d_call: -; j_call: TRBJ2-7; v_call: TRBV12-3/TRBV12-4; clone_size: many; cdr3_nt: TGTGCCAGCAGTTCCAACAGATACGAGCAGTACTTC; cdr3_aa: CASSSNRYEQYF
d_call: -; j_call: TRBJ2-7; v_call: TRBV2; clone_size: -; cdr3_nt: TGTGCCAGCAGTGACGTAGCAGGGACCTACGAGCAGTACTTC; cdr3_aa: CASSDVAGTYEQYF
d_call: TRBD1; j_call: TRBJ2-6; v_call: TRBV7-7; clone_size: many; cdr3_nt: TGTGCCAGCAGCCCCGGACAGGCGCGCAGCTCTGGGGCCAACGTCCTGACTTTC; cdr3_aa: CASSPGQARSSGANVLTF
d_call: -; j_call: TRBJ2-7; v_call: TRBV2; clone_size: -; cdr3_nt: TGTGCCTGCAAAAGGGGAGACGACGAGCAGTACTTC; cdr3_aa: CACKRGDDEQYF
d_call: -; j_call: TRBJ2-7; v_call: TRBV7-2; clone_size: many; cdr3_nt: TGTGCCAGCTGGGGGGGGCTAGGGAACGAGCAGTACTTC; cdr3_aa: CASWGGLGNEQYF
d_call: -; j_call: TRBJ1-3; v_call: TRBV19; clone_size: many; cdr3_nt: TGTGCCAGTAGTTCGAACTCTGGAAACACCATATATTTT; cdr3_aa: CASSSNSGNTIYF
d_call: TRBD2; j_call: TRBJ2-2; v_call: TRBV15; clone_size: -; cdr3_nt: TGTGCCACCAGCAGACGCTCCCCCAGCGGGAGCGGGACCGGGGAGCTGTTTTTT; cdr3_aa: CATSRRSPSGSGTGELFF
d_call: TRBD1; j_call: TRBJ1-6; v_call: TRBV5-6; clone_size: many; cdr3_nt: TGTGCCAGCAGCTTGGGACAGGGAGTTTCACCCCTCCACTTT; cdr3_aa: CASSLGQGVSPLHF
d_call: -; j_call: TRBJ1-2; v_call: TRBV20-1; clone_size: many; cdr3_nt: TGCAGTGCCCGAAGAGGGATAGATTTGGGGGGGCGCCGTGGCTACACCTTC; cdr3_aa: CSARRGIDLGGRRGYTF
d_call: -; j_call: TRBJ2-3; v_call: TRBV12-3/TRBV12-4; clone_size: many; cdr3_nt: TGTGCCAGCAGTTCCCTTGGGGGAAATACGCAGTATTTT; cdr3_aa: CASSSLGGNTQYF
d_call: -; j_call: TRBJ1-5; v_call: TRBV28; clone_size: many; cdr3_nt: TGTGCCAGCAGTTCCGGGGGGGATCAGCCCCAGCATTTT; cdr3_aa: CASSSGGDQPQHF
d_call: -; j_call: TRBJ1-5; v_call: TRBV20-1; clone_size: many; cdr3_nt: TGCAGTGCTACCGACAGGATTAATCAGCCCCAGCATTTT; cdr3_aa: CSATDRINQPQHF
d_call: -; j_call: TRBJ2-5; v_call: TRBV6-6; clone_size: medium-sized; cdr3_nt: TGTGCCAGCAATAGGGGTGCCGGAGAGACCCAGTACTTC; cdr3_aa: CASNRGAGETQYF
d_call: TRBD1; j_call: TRBJ1-5; v_call: TRBV28; clone_size: -; cdr3_nt: TGTGCCAGCAGTACGTTGGGACAGGGGGGTCATCAGCCCCAGCATTTT; cdr3_aa: CASSTLGQGGHQPQHF
d_call: TRBD2; j_call: TRBJ2-2; v_call: TRBV7-2; clone_size: -; cdr3_nt: TGTGCCAGCAGCTCTACTAGCGCCGCGAACACCGGGGAGCTGTTTTTT; cdr3_aa: CASSSTSAANTGELFF
d_call: TRBD1; j_call: TRBJ1-5; v_call: TRBV20-1; clone_size: -; cdr3_nt: TGCAGTGCTAGACAGGGGGCCGGGGTAGATCAGCCCCAGCATTTT; cdr3_aa: CSARQGAGVDQPQHF
d_call: -; j_call: TRBJ2-2; v_call: TRBV29-1; clone_size: -; cdr3_nt: TGCAGCGCTTACGGGAAGAACACCGGGGAGCTGTTTTTT; cdr3_aa: CSAYGKNTGELFF
d_call: -; j_call: TRBJ2-7; v_call: TRBV10-3; clone_size: many; cdr3_nt: TGTGCCATCAGTGATAACAGGGCGGGGTACGAGCAGTACTTC; cdr3_aa: CAISDNRAGYEQYF
d_call: TRBD1; j_call: TRBJ1-2; v_call: TRBV20-1; clone_size: -; cdr3_nt: TGCAGTGCTAGACTGACAGGGTACGGAGATGGCTACACCTTC; cdr3_aa: CSARLTGYGDGYTF
d_call: -; j_call: TRBJ2-7; v_call: TRBV11-2; clone_size: -; cdr3_nt: TGTGCCAGCAGCTTTCGCGCGGCGGATCCGGCAAAGTACGAGCAGTACTTC; cdr3_aa: CASSFRAADPAKYEQYF
d_call: TRBD1; j_call: TRBJ2-5; v_call: TRBV20-1; clone_size: many; cdr3_nt: TGCAGTGCAATACAGGGGATGGTCCAAGAGACCCAGTACTTC; cdr3_aa: CSAIQGMVQETQYF
d_call: TRBD2; j_call: TRBJ2-7; v_call: TRBV15; clone_size: many; cdr3_nt: TGTGCCACCAGCAGGAGGAGCGGGAAAATAAACGAGCAGTACTTC; cdr3_aa: CATSRRSGKINEQYF
d_call: TRBD2; j_call: TRBJ2-2; v_call: TRBV11-2; clone_size: -; cdr3_nt: TGTGCCAGCAGCTTAGATCTCTATACTAGCGGGGGGTCGAACACCGGGGAGCTGTTTTTT; cdr3_aa: CASSLDLYTSGGSNTGELFF
d_call: -; j_call: TRBJ1-1; v_call: TRBV5-1; clone_size: many; cdr3_nt: TGCGCCAGCAGCTTGGGACAGATGAACACTGAAGCTTTCTTT; cdr3_aa: CASSLGQMNTEAFF
d_call: -; j_call: TRBJ2-1; v_call: TRBV7-2; clone_size: -; cdr3_nt: TGTACCAGCAGCCCAACCCCCCAAGGTTACAGTGAGCAGTTCTTC; cdr3_aa: CTSSPTPQGYSEQFF
d_call: -; j_call: TRBJ2-3; v_call: TRBV20-1; clone_size: -; cdr3_nt: TGCAGTGCTAGCTCTCCCTTCACAGATACGCAGTATTTT; cdr3_aa: CSASSPFTDTQYF
d_call: -; j_call: TRBJ2-1; v_call: TRBV10-3; clone_size: many; cdr3_nt: TGTGCCATCGGGAGTTTGGGCAATGAGCAGTTCTTC; cdr3_aa: CAIGSLGNEQFF
d_call: -; j_call: TRBJ2-2; v_call: TRBV12-3/TRBV12-4; clone_size: many; cdr3_nt: TGTGCCAGCAGTTTCACCGGGGAGCTGTTTTTT; cdr3_aa: CASSFTGELFF
d_call: -; j_call: TRBJ1-2; v_call: TRBV19; clone_size: many; cdr3_nt: TGTGCCAGTACCCGACAGGCGGATGGCTACACCTTC; cdr3_aa: CASTRQADGYTF
d_call: -; j_call: TRBJ2-1; v_call: TRBV7-2; clone_size: -; cdr3_nt: TGTGCCAGCAGTGCCACGCTGAGCTCCTACAATGAGCAGTTCTTC; cdr3_aa: CASSATLSSYNEQFF
d_call: -; j_call: TRBJ2-7; v_call: TRBV7-3; clone_size: -; cdr3_nt: TGTGCCAGCACGCGACGGAGTCCAGCCGCCCCTGAGCAGTACTTC; cdr3_aa: CASTRRSPAAPEQYF
d_call: TRBD2; j_call: TRBJ2-3; v_call: TRBV12-5; clone_size: many; cdr3_nt: TGTGCTAGTGGTACCGGACTAGCGAGTTTGTCTGCAGATACGCAGTATTTT; cdr3_aa: CASGTGLASLSADTQYF
d_call: -; j_call: TRBJ2-3; v_call: TRBV6-4; clone_size: many; cdr3_nt: TGTGCCAGCTCCCCGGGACGGGACACAGATACGCAGTATTTT; cdr3_aa: CASSPGRDTDTQYF
d_call: TRBD1; j_call: TRBJ2-7; v_call: TRBV2; clone_size: many; cdr3_nt: TGTGCCAGCAGTTGGGGGGGACAGGGAGGCGAGCAGTACTTC; cdr3_aa: CASSWGGQGGEQYF